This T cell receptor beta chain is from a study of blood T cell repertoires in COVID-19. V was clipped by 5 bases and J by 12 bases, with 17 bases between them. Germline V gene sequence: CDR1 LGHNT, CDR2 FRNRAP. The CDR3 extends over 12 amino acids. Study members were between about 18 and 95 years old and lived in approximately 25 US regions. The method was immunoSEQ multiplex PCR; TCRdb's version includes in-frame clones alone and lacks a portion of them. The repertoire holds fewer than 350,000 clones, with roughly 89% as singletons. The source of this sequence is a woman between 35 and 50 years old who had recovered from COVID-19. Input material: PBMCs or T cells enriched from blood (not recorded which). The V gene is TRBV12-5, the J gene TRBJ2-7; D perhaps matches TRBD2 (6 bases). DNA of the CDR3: TGTGCTAGTGGTCCTCCAGTGGGGGGAACGTACTTC. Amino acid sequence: CASGPPVGGTYF.